Below are 32 T cell receptor beta chains sequenced from a single sample in a study of shared clonotypes between healthy human individuals. Clones were sequenced by immunoSEQ multiplex PCR, and TCRdb holds only the in-frame ones, with some missing. The repertoire holds hundreds of thousands of clones, approximately 79% seen once, with about a tenth in the top ten. Sample: memory CD4+ T cells sorted from blood. Subset in this sample: CD45RA-negative fraction. These receptors originate from a man younger than 45 in good health.

The chain employs TRBV2 and TRBJ1-1, with a tentative D call TRBD1 (6 bases). The CDR3 spans 15 residues. Germline V gene sequence: CDR1 SNHLY, CDR2 FYNNEI. V lost 6 bases and J lost 6, with 20 bases in between. The CDR3 is CASRLNRAKEAEAFF. The CDR3 DNA follows: TGTGCCAGCAGACTAAACAGGGCAAAGGAGGCTGAAGCTTTCTTT.

The chain has TRBV7-2 and TRBJ2-1; D possibly corresponds to TRBD2 (5 bases). V was clipped by 0 bases and J by 6 bases, with 12 bases between them. The CDR3 has 15 amino acids. Germline CDR1 reads SGHTA; CDR2 reads FQGNSA. In nucleotides, the CDR3 is TGTGCCAGCAGCTTAGCGGGAGCCAAAGCCAATGAGCAGTTCTTC. Its translation is CASSLAGAKANEQFF. The full variable domain, in which reference TRBV7-2 and TRBJ2-1 provide the parts outside the CDR3, is GAGVSQSPSNKVTEKGKDVELRCDPISGHTALYWYRQSLGQGLEFLIYFQGNSAPDKSGLPSDRFSAERTGGSVSTLTIQRTQQEDSAVYLCASSLAGAKANEQFFGPGTRLTVL.

This chain uses TRBV10-2 with TRBJ2-7; 13 bases are a match to TRBD2. J lost 6 bases, V lost 6 bases, and 11 bases had no gene match. CDR1 WSHSY and CDR2 SAAADI come from the germline V gene. This CDR3 region has 16 residues. CDR3 nucleotides: TGCGCCAGCAGACTAGCGGGAGGGAATAAGGGCGGCGAGCAGTACTTC. It yields the protein CASRLAGGNKGGEQYF.

This chain links TRBV2 with TRBJ2-7; the match to TRBD1 covers 11 bases. V trimming: 7 bases; J trimming: 4 bases; junction bases outside the gene matches: 6. CDR1 SNHLY and CDR2 FYNNEI come from the germline V gene. The CDR3 runs to 14 residues. The CDR3, as DNA: TGTGCCAGCACGAAGGACAGGGGGCAATACGAGCAGTACTTC. Translated, it gives CASTKDRGQYEQYF.

Worth noting for this clone: A far larger clone is only one base removed, so a read error is likely. Other DNA sequences of this sample code for an identical CDR3. The rearrangement joins TRBV25-1 to TRBJ2-6, with a tentative D call TRBD2 (6 bases). CDR1 MGHDK and CDR2 SYGVNS come from the germline V gene. V shed 4 bases and J shed 4 bases, with 14 bases lying between them. The CDR3 consists of 16 residues. The CDR3 DNA sequence: TGTGCCAGCAGTGCCTGGACGGGGGTCGGGGCCAACGTCCTGACTTTC. This gives the protein CASSAWTGVGANVLTF.

The chain carries TRBV5-1 and TRBJ2-3; TRBD2 aligns across 7 bases. The ends lost 0 bases at V and 2 bases at J; junction bases unmatched: 6. Germline values: CDR1 SGHRS, CDR2 YFSETQ. The CDR3 contains 16 residues. The CDR3: CASSLEIAGDTDTQYF. CDR3 coding DNA: TGCGCCAGCAGCTTGGAAATCGCGGGAGACACAGATACGCAGTATTTT.

The chain is built from TRBV2 and TRBJ2-7; D not resolved. This CDR3 contains 10 residues. The V gene's germline CDR1 is SNHLY and CDR2 FYNNEI. Trimming pared 5 bases from V and 5 bases from J, leaving 4 bases between. The CDR3, as DNA: TGTGCCAGCAGTTCTGACGAGCAGTACTTC. Translated, it gives CASSSDEQYF.

The chain is built from TRBV5-6 and TRBJ2-7, with no clear D. The CDR3 is made up of 13 amino acids. Germline assignment: CDR1 SGHDT and CDR2 YYEEEE. The V gene lost 0 bases and the J gene lost 4 bases, with 8 bases spanning the gap. CDR3 protein: CASSLVHQYEQYF. Written as DNA, the CDR3 is TGTGCCAGCAGCTTGGTGCATCAGTACGAGCAGTACTTC.

The chain employs TRBV2 and TRBJ1-6, with 8 bases that match TRBD1. Germline lookup yields CDR1 SNHLY and CDR2 FYNNEI. The trim removed 8 bases at V and 9 bases at J, leaving 6 bases unmatched. This CDR3 comprises 13 residues. The CDR3: CASRRQGSSPLHF. The CDR3 DNA reads as TGTGCCAGCCGTAGACAGGGGAGTTCACCCCTCCACTTT. The variable domain in full, with the rest retrieved from reference TRBV2 and TRBJ1-6, is EPEVTQTPSHQVTQMGQEVILRCVPISNHLYFYWYRQILGQKVEFLVSFYNNEISEKSEIFDDQFSVERPDGSNFTLKIRSTKLEDSAMYFCASRRQGSSPLHFGNGTRLTVT.

The gene calls are TRBV18 and TRBJ1-4; D is unresolved. CDR1 is KGHSH, CDR2 LQKENI, per germline. The CDR3 is 13 residues long. V shed 6 bases and J shed 4 bases, with 9 bases lying between them. This CDR3 is CASSPTFNEKLFF. DNA of the CDR3: TGTGCCAGCTCCCCCACGTTTAATGAAAAACTGTTTTTT. Combining the CDR3 with reference TRBV18 and TRBJ1-4 gives the whole variable domain NAGVMQNPRHLVRRRGQEARLRCSPMKGHSHVYWYRQLPEEGLKFMVYLQKENIIDESGMPKERFSAEFPKEGPSILRIQQVVRGDSAAYFCASSPTFNEKLFFGSGTQLSVL.

The gene calls are TRBV9 and TRBJ1-3; the D gene is possibly TRBD1 (5 bases). Trimming took off 4 bases at V and 0 bases at J, with 14 bases between the two ends. CDR1 SGDLS and CDR2 YYNGEE come from the germline V gene. This CDR3 comprises 16 residues. The CDR3 DNA is TGTGCCAGCAGCAGGGACCCCGCGGACTCTGGAAACACCATATATTTT. The encoded protein is CASSRDPADSGNTIYF.

The chain has TRBV11-3 and TRBJ2-1; 9 nucleotides agree with TRBD1. Germline assignment: CDR1 SGHNT and CDR2 YENEEA. V gave up 2 bases and J gave up 7 bases; unmatched junction bases: 3. The CDR3 loop spans 14 amino acids. Here the CDR3 reads CASSLTGGRNEQFF. The CDR3 nucleotides are TGTGCCAGCAGCTTAACAGGGGGCAGGAATGAGCAGTTCTTC.

CDR3 sequence reads: CASSGWTGGEIETQYF. As DNA, the CDR3 is TGTGCCAGCTCAGGATGGACAGGGGGCGAAATTGAGACCCAGTACTTC. The genes are TRBV18 and TRBJ2-5; 11 bases match TRBD1. The CDR3 loop spans 16 amino acids. V lost 5 bases and J lost 5; bases outside the gene matches: 10. Germline V CDR1 and CDR2: KGHSH, LQKENI.

Here the CDR3 reads CASSKENSNQPQHF. In nucleotides, the CDR3 is TGTGCCAGCAGTAAAGAAAATAGCAATCAGCCCCAGCATTTT. The chain has TRBV27 and TRBJ1-5; D unresolved. CDR1 and CDR2 (germline): MNHEY, SMNVEV (reference sequence). Trimming stripped 5 bases from V and 0 bases from J, with 8 bases between. CDR3 length: 14 amino acids.

The chain links TRBV4-2 to TRBJ2-7; D is perhaps TRBD2 (5 bases). The CDR3 has 13 residues. Trimming cost V 1 base and J 3 bases, with 7 bases left between them. Germline values: CDR1 LGHNA, CDR2 YNFKEQ. The CDR3 protein is CASSQGTGYEQYF. DNA for the CDR3: TGTGCCAGCAGCCAAGGGACTGGCTACGAGCAGTACTTC.

The genes are TRBV5-4 and TRBJ2-7, with D perhaps being TRBD1 or TRBD2 (5 bases each). CDR3 length: 15 residues. Germline CDR1 and CDR2: SGHNT and YYREEE (reference sequence). Trimming pared 0 bases from V and 2 bases from J, leaving 12 bases between. CDR3 in amino acids: CASSLAGTGTYEQYF. The CDR3 bases are TGTGCCAGCAGCTTGGCCGGGACCGGCACCTACGAGCAGTACTTC.

The chain joins TRBV5-4 to TRBJ2-7; D gene unclear. In germline, CDR1 is SGHNT, CDR2 YYREEE (reference sequence). V was pared by 2 bases and J by 0 bases, with 15 bases between. The CDR3 runs to 16 residues. Here the CDR3 DNA reads TGTGCCAGCAGCTTAAATCTCGGGCAGAACTCCTACGAGCAGTACTTC. It yields the protein CASSLNLGQNSYEQYF.

In this sample, this clone turned up a few times. The J gene is TRBJ2-1, the V gene TRBV2; D not certain. This CDR3 is built from 11 residues. V gave up 4 bases and J gave up 8 bases, with 6 bases separating them. Germline CDR1 is SNHLY and CDR2 is FYNNEI. Here the CDR3 DNA reads TGTGCCAGCAGTGGCGCGGATGAGCAGTTCTTC. Amino acids: CASSGADEQFF.

This clone was observed a handful of times. This chain joins TRBV29-1 and TRBJ2-5, with D uncertain. Germline assignment: CDR1 SQVTM and CDR2 ANQGSEA. The V and J ends lost 1 base and 2 bases respectively, with 5 bases between them. This CDR3 region has 12 residues. The CDR3 sequence: CSVEVSQETQYF. The CDR3 DNA reads as TGCAGCGTTGAAGTTTCGCAAGAGACCCAGTACTTC. The variable domain in full, with the rest retrieved from reference TRBV29-1 and TRBJ2-5, is SAVISQKPSRDICQRGTSLTIQCQVDSQVTMMFWYRQQPGQSLTLIATANQGSEATYESGFVIDKFPISRPNLTFSTLTVSNMSPEDSSIYLCSVEVSQETQYFGPGTRLLVL.

The V and J genes are TRBV10-2 and TRBJ2-7, with D tentatively TRBD2 (6 bases). The V end was cut by 7 bases, the J end by 3 bases, with 22 bases between. Germline V CDR1 and CDR2: WSHSY, SAAADI. This CDR3 contains 16 residues. The CDR3 sequence is CASIEGRFVEGYEQYF. CDR3 in DNA: TGCGCCAGCATAGAGGGGAGGTTTGTGGAGGGCTACGAGCAGTACTTC.

The genes are TRBV25-1 and TRBJ2-7, with no clear D. The germline CDR1 and CDR2 sequences are MGHDK and SYGVNS. The ends were cut back, 3 bases at V and 0 bases at J, with 9 bases in the middle. The CDR3 is made up of 14 amino acids. CDR3 DNA: TGTGCCAGCAGTGAGTACTCGAGCTCCTACGAGCAGTACTTC. It encodes CASSEYSSSYEQYF.

The rearrangement joins TRBV7-9 to TRBJ1-4, with D possibly TRBD1 on 5 matching bases. CDR3 size: 15 residues. CDR1 is SEHNR and CDR2 is FQNEAQ in the germline V gene (reference sequence). Trimming stripped 2 bases from V and 8 bases from J, with 15 bases between. CDR3 DNA: TGTGCCAGCAGCTTACCCTGGGGACTCTCCGAAAAACTGTTTTTT. It specifies CASSLPWGLSEKLFF.

The rearrangement uses TRBV14 and TRBJ2-2, with D unclear. Trimming removed 0 bases from V and 6 bases from J, with 8 bases in between. Germline V gene sequence: CDR1 SGHDN, CDR2 FVKESK. The CDR3 spans 14 residues. The CDR3 loop reads CASSQEKFPGELFF. The CDR3 DNA reads as TGTGCCAGCAGCCAAGAAAAGTTTCCCGGGGAGCTGTTTTTT.

The genes are TRBV15 and TRBJ1-1, with 7 bases identical to TRBD1. After removal of 2 bases from V and 0 bases from J, the junction contained 3 bases not matched to a gene. Germline assignment: CDR1 LNHNV and CDR2 YYDKDF (reference sequence). The CDR3 runs 15 residues. The chain's CDR3 is CATSRNRGLNTEAFF. The CDR3 nucleotides read TGTGCCACCAGCAGAAACAGGGGCTTGAACACTGAAGCTTTCTTT.

This CDR3 is CASSLRTGGETQYF. The CDR3 DNA sequence: TGTGCCAGCAGCTTAAGGACAGGGGGCGAGACCCAGTACTTC. This sequence joins TRBV7-2 and TRBJ2-5; 11 positions agree with TRBD1. Unmatched junction bases numbered 1, after V lost 2 bases and J lost 5 bases. Germline V lookup: CDR1 SGHTA, CDR2 FQGNSA. The CDR3 totals 14 residues.

This clone was detected only a few times. V usage is TRBV10-3 and J usage is TRBJ2-7, with 9 nucleotides matching TRBD1. V trimming: 0 bases; J trimming: 8 bases; junction bases outside the gene matches: 8. Looked up from germline, CDR1 is ENHRY and CDR2 is SYGVKD. CDR3 length: 15 residues. The CDR3 region has the DNA TGTGCCATCAGTGAGTCGATGGACAGGGGTCACCAGCAGTACTTC. Protein sequence: CAISESMDRGHQQYF.

This clone turned up a few times. This sequence joins TRBV7-9 and TRBJ1-5; 9 bases agree with TRBD1. The J segment lost 3 bases and the V segment lost 4 bases, leaving 7 bases of the junction unmatched. Germline CDR1 is SEHNR and CDR2 is FQNEAQ (reference sequence). The CDR3 loop spans 16 amino acids. The CDR3 sequence is CASSWWTGVSNQPQHF. The CDR3 nucleotides are TGTGCCAGCAGCTGGTGGACAGGGGTGTCCAATCAGCCCCAGCATTTT.

This clone was seen just once. The V and J genes are TRBV30 and TRBJ2-7; D perhaps matches TRBD2 (6 bases). Trimming shortened V by 4 bases and J by 5 bases, and 18 bases separated the two germline ends. CDR3 length: 14 residues. Germline values: CDR1 GTSNPN, CDR2 SVGIG (reference sequence). Here the CDR3 DNA reads TGTGCCTGGAATAACGGGAGCCCCTGGGACGAGCAGTACTTC. Translated, it gives CAWNNGSPWDEQYF. Combining the CDR3 with reference TRBV30 and TRBJ2-7 gives the whole variable domain SQTIHQWPATLVQPVGSPLSLECTVEGTSNPNLYWYRQAAGRGLQLLFYSVGIGQISSEVPQNLSASRPQDRQFILSSKKLLLSDSGFYLCAWNNGSPWDEQYFGPGTRLTVT.

This clone has only a few counts. The chain has TRBV7-2 and TRBJ2-1; 9 nucleotides align to TRBD1. The germline V gene has CDR1 SGHTA and CDR2 FQGNSA. The V gene end was trimmed by 3 bases and the J gene end by 8 bases; junction bases not matched to a gene: 14. The CDR3 is 17 amino acids. This CDR3 reads CASSFPVVGDRVYEQFF. The CDR3 DNA reads TGTGCCAGCAGCTTCCCCGTTGTAGGGGACAGGGTGTATGAGCAGTTCTTC.

This rearrangement joins TRBV7-9 to TRBJ2-6, with TRBD2 as a possible D gene (7 bases). Germline CDR1 and CDR2: SEHNR and FQNEAQ (reference sequence). The CDR3 is 15 amino acids. The V end was cut by 2 bases, the J end by 4 bases, with 9 bases between. CDR3 in DNA: TGTGCCAGCAGCTTACGGGGGGCAGGGGCCAACGTCCTGACTTTC. Encoded protein: CASSLRGAGANVLTF.

The CDR3 nucleotides read TGTGCCAGCTCACCAGGGGCGTGGAACACTGAAGCTTTCTTT. Translation: CASSPGAWNTEAFF. The genes are TRBV18 and TRBJ1-1, with D tentatively TRBD1 (5 bases). Germline CDR1 and CDR2: KGHSH and LQKENI. The CDR3 sequence is 14 residues long. V was shortened by 2 bases and J by 1 base, with 8 bases between the two germline ends.

This sequence joins TRBV11-3 and TRBJ1-5; no definite D call. CDR3 length: 18 residues. V was clipped by 4 bases and J by 6 bases, with 25 bases between them. Germline CDR1 is SGHNT and CDR2 is YENEEA. Written as DNA, the CDR3 is TGTGCCAGCAGCTGTACCGGGATAATAGAGCCCTTCTGTCAGCCCCAGCATTTT. This gives the protein CASSCTGIIEPFCQPQHF.